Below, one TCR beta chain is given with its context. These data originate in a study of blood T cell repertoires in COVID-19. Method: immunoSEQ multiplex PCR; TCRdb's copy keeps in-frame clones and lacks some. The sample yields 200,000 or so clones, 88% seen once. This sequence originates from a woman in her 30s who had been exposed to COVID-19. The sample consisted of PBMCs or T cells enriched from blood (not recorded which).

This CDR3 reads CATSDGTGDTEAFF. In DNA, the CDR3 is TGTGCCACCAGTGACGGGACAGGGGACACTGAAGCTTTCTTT. The J gene is TRBJ1-1, the V gene TRBV24-1, with 10 bases fitting TRBD1. Unmatched junction bases numbered 1, after V lost 4 bases and J lost 3 bases. The germline gives CDR1 KGHDR, CDR2 SFDVKD. The CDR3 extends over 14 amino acids.